What follows are 13 T cell receptor beta chains derived from one specimen sequenced in a study of CD8+ T cells in alopecia areata. Extracted RNA was reverse transcribed, and the resulting cDNA served as sequencing template. Assay: immunoSEQ multiplex PCR; the TCRdb copy retains only in-frame clones and omits some. The sample carries almost 250,000 clones, roughly two thirds recorded once. The input for sequencing was CD4+ T cells sorted from blood, taken at week 0. The receptor set was obtained from a human donor with alopecia areata.

V usage is TRBV5-6 and J usage is TRBJ1-2; 9 positions match TRBD1. From germline, CDR1 is SGHDT and CDR2 YYEEEE. The CDR3 spans 14 residues. Trimming took 3 bases from V and 4 from J; bases not matched to a gene: 4. The CDR3 DNA follows: TGTGCCAGCAGCTCCCTGACAGGGGGCTATGGCTACACCTTC. Translated, it gives CASSSLTGGYGYTF.

The chain is built from TRBV29-1 and TRBJ2-7, with TRBD1 matching over 7 bases. The V and J ends lost 6 bases and 3 bases, in that order; junction bases with no gene match: 8. The germline V gene encodes CDR1 SQVTM and CDR2 ANQGSEA. This CDR3 region has 13 residues. The CDR3 DNA follows: TGCAGCGTCCGGACAGGAACGAACTACGAGCAGTACTTC. It translates to CSVRTGTNYEQYF.

This chain joins TRBV30 and TRBJ2-5; 12 bases line up with TRBD2. After removal of 2 bases from V and 7 bases from J, the junction contained 5 bases not matched to a gene. The germline gives CDR1 GTSNPN, CDR2 SVGIG (reference sequence). The CDR3 extends over 14 amino acids. The CDR3 sequence is CAWSPGLAGSTQYF. DNA for the CDR3: TGTGCCTGGAGTCCCGGACTAGCGGGGTCGACCCAGTACTTC.

This chain connects TRBV5-1 to TRBJ2-2, with TRBD1 as a possible D gene (5 bases). Germline values: CDR1 SGHRS, CDR2 YFSETQ. V gave up 0 bases and J gave up 4 bases, with 13 bases separating them. The CDR3 loop spans 16 amino acids. CDR3 amino acids: CASSLAPQGSTGELFF. CDR3 nucleotides: TGCGCCAGCAGCTTGGCCCCGCAGGGTTCCACCGGGGAGCTGTTTTTT.

The gene calls are TRBV2 and TRBJ2-4, with 9 bases that match TRBD1. The ends lost 4 bases at V and 0 bases at J; junction bases unmatched: 4. Germline CDR1 and CDR2: SNHLY and FYNNEI. The CDR3 has 16 amino acids. The CDR3 sequence is CASSGGQGRAKNIQYF. CDR3 in DNA: TGTGCCAGCAGTGGGGGACAGGGACGAGCCAAAAACATTCAGTACTTC.

This clone was picked up one time. This rearrangement joins TRBV27 to TRBJ2-7; D remains ambiguous. Germline CDR1 reads MNHEY; CDR2 reads SMNVEV (reference sequence). Trimming cost V 5 bases and J 0 bases, with 8 bases left between them. The CDR3 length is 13 residues. This CDR3 is CASSPLVSYEQYF. In DNA form, the CDR3 reads TGTGCCAGCAGTCCCCTTGTCTCCTACGAGCAGTACTTC.

The chain is built from TRBV4-3 and TRBJ2-7; the D call may be TRBD1 or TRBD2 (5 bases each). Germline V gives CDR1 LGHNA, CDR2 YSLEER. The CDR3 has 13 residues. Trimming took 4 bases from V and 6 from J, leaving 13 bases between them. The CDR3 sequence: CASSPIGTGEQYF. CDR3 sequence (DNA): TGCGCCAGCAGCCCTATCGGGACGGGCGAGCAGTACTTC.

This chain connects TRBV4-1 to TRBJ2-7; D uncertain. This CDR3 contains 11 residues. Germline-derived CDR1 and CDR2 are MGHRA and YSYEKL. V shed 0 bases and J shed 4 bases, with 1 base lying between them. In nucleotides, the CDR3 is TGCGCCAGCAGCCAAGAGTACGAGCAGTACTTC. This encodes CASSQEYEQYF.

This chain uses TRBV30 with TRBJ2-1, with 7 bases matching TRBD1. The CDR3 sequence is 13 residues long. Germline V CDR1 and CDR2: GTSNPN, SVGIG (reference sequence). Trimming at V came to 8 bases and at J to 4 bases, leaving 8 bases not matched to a gene. DNA of the CDR3: TGTGCCCGACGGTCGGGACAGTACAATGAGCAGTTCTTC. Amino acid sequence: CARRSGQYNEQFF. The variable domain in full, with the rest retrieved from reference TRBV30 and TRBJ2-1, is SQTIHQWPATLVQPVGSPLSLECTVEGTSNPNLYWYRQAAGRGLQLLFYSVGIGQISSEVPQNLSASRPQDRQFILSSKKLLLSDSGFYLCARRSGQYNEQFFGPGTRLTVL.

The rearrangement uses TRBV6-5 and TRBJ2-1; 8 nucleotides agree with TRBD2. The V segment lost 4 bases and the J segment 8 bases; nucleotides outside the gene matches: 13. The CDR3 is 16 residues long. The germline CDR1 and CDR2 sequences are MNHEY and SVGAGI. Written as DNA, the CDR3 is TGTGCCAGCAGTTCACGGCCGGGACTAGTTCTAGATGAGCAGTTCTTC. Its protein product is CASSSRPGLVLDEQFF.

The rearrangement joins TRBV29-1 to TRBJ2-1; D ambiguous. This CDR3 has 14 residues. The V end was cut by 8 bases, the J end by 1 base, with 15 bases between. Germline CDR1 and CDR2: SQVTM and ANQGSEA. For the CDR3, the DNA is TGCAGCTGCCACGTACGCGGATCCTACAATGAGCAGTTCTTC. Encoded protein: CSCHVRGSYNEQFF.

CDR3 nucleotide sequence: TGCAGCGTTGGTGGGACAGGGGTGGAGACCCAGTACTTC. It codes for CSVGGTGVETQYF. V gene TRBV29-1 combines with J gene TRBJ2-5, with 10 bases fitting TRBD1. Germline V CDR1 and CDR2: SQVTM, ANQGSEA. The CDR3 runs 13 residues. V shed 4 bases, J shed 5 bases, and the junction held 4 bases outside the gene matches.

This clone was detected a few times. This sequence joins TRBV4-1 and TRBJ1-1; 7 nucleotides line up with TRBD1. CDR1 is MGHRA and CDR2 is YSYEKL in the germline V gene. The CDR3 spans 16 residues. Trimming took 0 bases from V and 7 from J; bases not matched to a gene: 11. The CDR3 protein is CASSQDRRWTGYEAFF. CDR3 bases: TGCGCCAGCAGCCAAGATCGGCGTTGGACAGGCTATGAAGCTTTCTTT.